This TCR beta chain was observed in a study of blood T cell repertoires in COVID-19. Study as a whole: Samples representing acute and convalescent COVID-19 were sourced from the United States, Italy and Spain.

Trimming cost V 5 bases and J 4 bases; bases outside gene matches: 5. The germline CDR1 and CDR2 sequences are SGHAT and FQNNGV. The CDR3 length is 14 residues. This clone has a handful of counts. Assay: immunoSEQ multiplex PCR; the TCRdb copy retains only in-frame clones and omits some. The sample records approximately 100,000 clones, roughly 80% being singletons. The sample was peripheral blood. The V gene is TRBV11-2, the J gene TRBJ1-1, with 9 nucleotides matching TRBD1. The receptor was isolated from a man between 65 and 85 years old with active or convalescent COVID-19. The CDR3 is CASSQQGAITEAFF. In DNA form, the CDR3 reads TGTGCCAGCAGCCAACAGGGGGCAATCACTGAAGCTTTCTTT.